This TCR beta chain was retrieved from a study of shared clonotypes between healthy human individuals. Every donor was a Caucasian adult from Nashville, Tennessee. Note on this clone: No antigen is known for it.

The study's findings and limits: Since donors were few, the genetic and exposure-history diversity represented was limited.

Method: immunoSEQ multiplex PCR; TCRdb's copy keeps in-frame clones and lacks some. The data hold around 320,000 clones, with 87% observed a single time. The clonotype was recovered from a man between 18 and 29 years old in good health. Sequencing used memory CD8+ T cells sorted from blood. Subset in this sample: CD45RO+ cells pooled with CCR7-negative TemRA cells.

CDR3 sequence reads: CASSFVYGTAFGYTF. The CDR3 nucleotides read TGTGCCAGCAGCTTCGTGTACGGGACAGCCTTTGGCTACACCTTC. This chain joins TRBV5-4 and TRBJ1-2; 7 bases agree with TRBD1. Germline CDR1 SGHNT, CDR2 YYREEE (reference sequence). The CDR3 is made up of 15 amino acids. V was clipped by 2 bases and J by 7 bases; unmatched bases: 11. The full variable domain, its missing parts supplied by reference TRBV5-4 and TRBJ1-2, is ETGVTQSPTHLIKTRGQQVTLRCSSQSGHNTVSWYQQALGQGPQFIFQYYREEENGRGNFPPRFSGLQFPNYSSELNVNALELDDSALYLCASSFVYGTAFGYTFGSGTRLTVV.